Sequencing of this T cell receptor (beta chain) was carried out in a study of Graves' ophthalmopathy and Graves' hyperthyroidism. Findings and limits, study-wide: Ophthalmopathy was separated from stable hyperthyroidism by a 13-signature model with roughly 91% sensitivity and over 70% specificity.

The diagnosis was founded upon clinical symptoms, serum thyroxine, TRAb, thyroid ultrasound and orbital computed tomography. CDR3 length equals 19 residues. V lost 7 bases, J lost 3 bases, and 30 bases lay in between. Germline V lookup: CDR1 LNHNV, CDR2 YYDKDF (reference sequence). RNA transcripts provided the template for amplifying TCR beta CDR3 regions. A first-round RT-PCR used HTBI primers, followed by a second-round multiplex PCR. Each CDR3 protein is one row after TCRdb ran MiXCR on the multiplex PCR reads. The top ten clones hold 40% to 45% of a sample with roughly 700,000 distinct CDR3 sequences, 40% of them seen once. Concerning this clonotype itself: Its antigen remains unknown.

This TCR came from an adult man with Graves' ophthalmopathy. The sequenced sample consisted of peripheral blood. This sequence joins TRBV15 and TRBJ1-1, with D hard to call. The CDR3 protein is CATTTHRYKTTLNYTEAFF. The CDR3 DNA is TGTGCCACCACCACCCATCGATACAAGACAACATTGAACTACACTGAAGCTTTCTTT.